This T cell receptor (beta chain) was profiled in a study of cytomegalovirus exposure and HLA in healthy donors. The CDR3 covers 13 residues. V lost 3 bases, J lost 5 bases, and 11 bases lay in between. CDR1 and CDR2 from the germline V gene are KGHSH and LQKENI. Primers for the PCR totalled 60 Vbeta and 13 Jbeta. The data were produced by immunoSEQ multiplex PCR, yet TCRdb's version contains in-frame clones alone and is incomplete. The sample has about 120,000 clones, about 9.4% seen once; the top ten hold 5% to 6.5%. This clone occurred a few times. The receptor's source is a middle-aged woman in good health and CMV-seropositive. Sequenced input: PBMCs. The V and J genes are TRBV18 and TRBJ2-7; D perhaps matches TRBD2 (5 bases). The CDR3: CASSPREIHEQYF. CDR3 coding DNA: TGTGCCAGCTCACCTAGGGAGATCCACGAGCAGTACTTC.